This TCR beta chain was sequenced for a study of T cell responses to AZD1222 COVID-19 vaccine. Comments on this clone: Its antigen is currently unknown.

Study-level points and caveats: Repertoires were collected only later (after the peak T cell response had occurred). Increased Spike-specific TCR breadth and depth were observed after two AZD1222 doses. Baseline seropositivity occurred in only a handful of AZD1222 recipients.

TCRdb's copy holds only in-frame clones and misses some; the assay was immunoSEQ multiplex PCR. The table records roughly 130,000 clones, around 90% of them present only once. The origin of this receptor is an adult in good health. The sample consisted of peripheral blood, taken on day 0 of AZD1222 vaccination.

The DNA of the CDR3 is TGTGCCAGCTCAGGCCCGGACACTAGCGGGAGCAATGAGCAGTTCTTC. This gives the protein CASSGPDTSGSNEQFF. This chain connects TRBV18 to TRBJ2-1; 11 positions match TRBD2. The CDR3 contains 16 residues. Germline trimming cut 5 bases from V and 6 bases from J; bases unmatched to any gene: 9. Germline CDR1 reads KGHSH; CDR2 reads LQKENI. The full variable domain, completed using reference TRBV18 and TRBJ2-1, is NAGVMQNPRHLVRRRGQEARLRCSPMKGHSHVYWYRQLPEEGLKFMVYLQKENIIDESGMPKERFSAEFPKEGPSILRIQQVVRGDSAAYFCASSGPDTSGSNEQFFGPGTRLTVL.